Each of the 5 T cell receptor beta chains below was sequenced from the same sample in a study of breast tumors, draining lymph nodes, adjacent tissues. TCRdb re-called the multiplex PCR reads through MiXCR, storing one row per CDR3 protein. The sample lists under 250,000 distinct CDR3 sequences, about 30% occurring once. Breast cancer patients provided tissue from their axillary draining lymph nodes. The sample taken for sequencing was axillary lymph node tissue. The receptor source for this set is a female donor with breast cancer. Some clones in this sample may be carry-over from other donors' samples.

The sample holds a few counts of this clonotype. V and J are TRBV6-5 and TRBJ2-6; TRBD1 matches at 7 bases. J lost 0 bases, V lost 8 bases, and 7 bases had no gene match. Germline V gene data show CDR1 as MNHEY and CDR2 as SVGAGI. The CDR3 has 16 amino acids. CDR3: CASFPGTASGANVLTF. The CDR3 DNA sequence: TGTGCCAGCTTTCCCGGGACAGCCTCTGGGGCCAACGTCCTGACTTTC.

This clonotype has ten or more counts. The chain combines TRBV29-1 with TRBJ2-1, with 9 bases lining up with TRBD1. V was pared by 1 base and J by 7 bases, with 14 bases of the junction left unmatched. The CDR3 spans 17 residues. Per germline, CDR1 SQVTM and CDR2 ANQGSEA. The CDR3 DNA reads TGCAGCGTTGAAGGGCGCTTGGGGACAGGGTTGTCGAATGAGCAGTTCTTC. Protein: CSVEGRLGTGLSNEQFF.

For this clonotype: It may be a read error: a sequence one base away is much more abundant. The chain employs TRBV9 and TRBJ2-5, with a weak D call TRBD1 (7 bases). The CDR3 runs 15 residues. The germline gives CDR1 SGDLS, CDR2 YYNGEE. CDR3 sequence reads: CASSVGQGGPETQHF. DNA for the CDR3: TGTGCCAGCAGCGTAGGGCAGGGGGGCCCTGAGACCCAGCACTTC.

With regard to this clonotype: A much larger clonotype is one base distant, so this may be a read error. The chain joins TRBV7-8 to TRBJ2-3, with 9 bases lining up with TRBD2. Germline CDR1 SGHVS, CDR2 FQNEAQ. There are 17 residues in the CDR3. DNA of the CDR3: TGTGCCAGCAGCCCCGGACCCCTAGCGGGAATCACAGATCCGCAGTATTTT. Translation: CASSPGPLAGITDPQYF.

The J gene is TRBJ2-3, the V gene TRBV28; D might be TRBD1 or TRBD2, each matching 5 bases. Germline-derived CDR1 and CDR2 are MDHEN and SYDVKM. The CDR3 sequence is 16 residues long. V lost 8 bases, J lost 4 bases, and 22 bases lay in between. The chain's CDR3 is CASLSGALNWPDTQYF. In nucleotides, the CDR3 is TGTGCCAGCCTATCCGGGGCACTAAATTGGCCAGATACGCAGTATTTT.